This TCR beta chain was obtained from a study of cytomegalovirus exposure and HLA in healthy donors. Overall study: The study placed about four fifths of its approximately 360 genotyped donors in the Caucasian-associated ancestry cluster. Study results and caveats: It was assumed in the presence/absence analyses that sequencing depth was roughly uniform across donors. TCR beta chains numbering under 200 were designated cytomegalovirus-associated. In a later analysis, V- and J-gene trimming of beta chains associated with a DCLRE1C missense variant, replicated independently.

A word on this clone: Its antigen is not identified.

The germline gives CDR1 SGHTA, CDR2 FQGNSA. The length of the CDR3 is 15 residues. V lost 4 bases to trimming and J lost 2 bases; unmatched junction nucleotides: 6. PCR involved 60 Vbeta and 13 Jbeta primers. Method: immunoSEQ multiplex PCR; TCRdb's copy keeps in-frame clones and lacks some. The sample lists about 86,000 clones, around three quarters occurring once. The sample was PBMCs. The chain couples TRBV7-2 to TRBJ1-2; TRBD1 agrees at 8 bases. The source is a man between 60 and 75 years old in good health and CMV-seronegative. CDR3 region: CASSSRTGHNYGYTF. CDR3 DNA sequence: TGTGCCAGCAGCTCCAGGACAGGGCACAACTATGGCTACACCTTC.